This TCR beta chain is from a study of shared clonotypes between healthy human individuals. Study-level background: Per donor, CD8 memory used one plate, CD8 naive used two, CD4 memory used three and CD4 naive used three.

Losses at the gene ends were 2 bases for V and 4 bases for J; bases not matched to a gene: 4. Germline-derived CDR1 and CDR2 are MDHEN and SYDVKM. The CDR3 totals 15 residues. Several immunoSEQ plates received, in even portions, the genomic DNA of each subset. Authors' methods: For the immunoSEQ data, sequences were junction-only without quality scores, so filtering differed. Produced via immunoSEQ multiplex PCR; TCRdb's table is partial and in-frame only. V and J calls and clone size are given by that table; D and trimming were obtained from the DNA. The repertoire holds a few million clones, with approximately 96% as singletons.

This sequence was found in a man aged 18 to 30 in good health. The V and J genes are TRBV28 and TRBJ1-3; 8 nucleotides line up with TRBD1. The sample comprised naive CD4+ T cells sorted from blood. Subset indicated: CD45RA+ positively selected. Written as DNA, the CDR3 is TGTGCCAGCAGTTTACGGACAGGGCTAGGAAACACCATATATTTT. Translated, it gives CASSLRTGLGNTIYF.